Each of the 30 T cell receptor beta chains below was sequenced from the same sample in a study of blood T cell repertoires in COVID-19. Using immunoSEQ multiplex PCR, the repertoire was profiled, and TCRdb retains in-frame clones only, with some absent. Among just over 80,000 clones, around nine tenths were seen once, and the ten largest hold around 1%. Material for sequencing was PBMCs or T cells enriched from blood (not recorded which). The receptors were gathered from a woman aged 50 to 60 with acute COVID-19.

The genes are TRBV24-1 and TRBJ2-2; a possible D gene is TRBD2 (6 bases). Germline-derived CDR1 and CDR2 are KGHDR and SFDVKD. Trimming cost V 3 bases and J 2 bases, with 18 bases left between them. This CDR3 contains 18 residues. Written as DNA, the CDR3 is TGTGCCACCAGTGATCAAGCCCTCGGGAGTATAAACACCGGGGAGCTGTTTTTT. This gives the protein CATSDQALGSINTGELFF.

The chain recombines TRBV6-5 with TRBJ2-7; TRBD1 agrees at 8 bases. This CDR3 spans 13 amino acids. With V trimmed by 10 bases and J by 1 base, 6 bases remained unmatched. The V gene's germline CDR1 is MNHEY and CDR2 SVGAGI. The CDR3 nucleotides are TGTGCCACCCAGGGGGCAGCGTCCTACGAGCAGTACTTC. This encodes CATQGAASYEQYF.

This clone was recorded a few times. The rearrangement joins TRBV19 to TRBJ1-2; TRBD1 is a possible D gene (5 bases). The germline V gene has CDR1 LNHDA and CDR2 SQIVND (reference sequence). Trimming removed 7 bases from V and 2 bases from J, with 14 bases in between. The CDR3 covers 14 residues. The CDR3 loop reads CASTSGRTNYGYTF. In nucleotides, the CDR3 is TGTGCCAGTACCTCCGGACGGACAAACTATGGCTACACCTTC. The full variable domain, rest sourced from reference TRBV19 and TRBJ1-2, is DGGITQSPKYLFRKEGQNVTLSCEQNLNHDAMYWYRQDPGQGLRLIYYSQIVNDFQKGDIAEGYSVSREKKESFPLTVTSAQKNPTAFYLCASTSGRTNYGYTFGSGTRLTVV.

This chain links TRBV6-5 with TRBJ2-7, with TRBD2 as a possible D gene (6 bases). V lost 7 bases and J lost 2, with 12 bases in between. The V gene's germline CDR1 is MNHEY and CDR2 SVGAGI. This CDR3 has 13 amino acids. The CDR3 is CASNRERTYEQYF. CDR3 bases: TGTGCCAGCAACCGGGAGCGAACCTACGAGCAGTACTTC.

This CDR3 is CASRLILSSTDTQYF. In DNA, the CDR3 is TGTGCCAGCAGGTTAATCCTGTCTAGCACAGATACGCAGTATTTT. The chain has TRBV2 and TRBJ2-3; D is uncertain. There are 15 residues in the CDR3. The germline CDR1 and CDR2 sequences are SNHLY and FYNNEI. The V gene lost 6 bases and the J gene lost 0 bases, with 13 bases spanning the gap.

This sequence joins TRBV24-1 and TRBJ1-1; 8 bases fit TRBD1. Germline V lookup: CDR1 KGHDR, CDR2 SFDVKD. V lost 3 bases and J lost 1; bases outside the gene matches: 3. The CDR3 loop spans 15 amino acids. CDR3 region: CATSDGQGGNTEAFF. The CDR3 DNA reads TGTGCCACCAGTGATGGACAGGGTGGGAACACTGAAGCTTTCTTT.

The chain is built from TRBV5-6 and TRBJ1-2; 8 positions agree with TRBD1. The CDR3 length is 17 residues. Unmatched junction bases numbered 10, after V lost 3 bases and J lost 0 bases. Germline V gene sequence: CDR1 SGHDT, CDR2 YYEEEE. The CDR3 nucleotides are TGTGCCAGCAGCTCGGACAGGGATGGGCCATCTAACTATGGCTACACCTTC. Residues: CASSSDRDGPSNYGYTF.

In this sample, this clone turned up once. This rearrangement joins TRBV5-1 to TRBJ2-5; TRBD1 matches at 11 bases. Germline V gene sequence: CDR1 SGHRS, CDR2 YFSETQ. This CDR3 spans 14 amino acids. The V segment lost 5 bases and the J segment 4 bases; nucleotides outside the gene matches: 4. CDR3 in DNA: TGCGCCAGCAGGGAGGGGACAGGGGGAGAGACCCAGTACTTC. Encoded protein: CASREGTGGETQYF.

This chain links TRBV24-1 with TRBJ2-1, with a tentative D call TRBD2 (7 bases). The V and J ends lost 4 bases and 6 bases respectively, with 15 bases between them. This CDR3 contains 15 residues. Germline CDR1 reads KGHDR; CDR2 reads SFDVKD. This chain's CDR3 is CATSEAGHDLNEQFF. CDR3 nucleotide sequence: TGTGCCACCAGTGAAGCGGGACATGACCTCAATGAGCAGTTCTTC.

The V call is TRBV5-4, the J call TRBJ1-1, with 10 positions matching TRBD1. V shed 4 bases and J 6 bases; nucleotides not matched to a gene: 6. Germline V lookup: CDR1 SGHNT, CDR2 YYREEE (reference sequence). CDR3 size: 14 residues. CDR3 DNA: TGTGCCAGCAGCCCAGGACAGGGGGTGGCTGAAGCTTTCTTT. It encodes CASSPGQGVAEAFF.

This chain links TRBV28 with TRBJ2-3; a possible D gene is TRBD1 (6 bases). Trimming took off 5 bases at V and 2 bases at J, with 17 bases between the two ends. From germline, CDR1 is MDHEN and CDR2 SYDVKM. The CDR3 is made up of 16 amino acids. The CDR3 DNA sequence: TGTGCCAGCAGTGAACCACGACAGGAAAACACAGATACGCAGTATTTT. This translates into CASSEPRQENTDTQYF.

The chain recombines TRBV5-4 with TRBJ2-1; D perhaps matches TRBD2 (6 bases). Germline V lookup: CDR1 SGHNT, CDR2 YYREEE (reference sequence). With 0 bases removed from V and 8 bases from J, the gap between germline ends came to 15 bases. The CDR3 spans 15 residues. Written as DNA, the CDR3 is TGTGCCAGCAGCTTGGCCGGCGGGATTGGGCATGAGCAGTTCTTC. The encoded protein is CASSLAGGIGHEQFF.

The chain links TRBV30 to TRBJ1-3; D remains ambiguous. CDR1 is GTSNPN and CDR2 is SVGIG in the germline V gene (reference sequence). The CDR3 is made up of 14 amino acids. V was shortened by 0 bases and J by 2 bases, with 8 bases between the two germline ends. CDR3 bases: TGTGCCTGGAGTGTACGCGGAGCTGGAAACACCATATATTTT. This encodes CAWSVRGAGNTIYF.

The gene calls are TRBV4-1 and TRBJ2-3, with 7 bases matching TRBD2. Trimming removed 0 bases from V and 3 bases from J; junction bases left unmatched: 6. CDR3 length: 16 amino acids. The germline V gene encodes CDR1 MGHRA and CDR2 YSYEKL. The CDR3 reads CASSQDLGGGTDTQYF. The CDR3 DNA reads as TGCGCCAGCAGCCAAGATCTAGGCGGGGGTACAGATACGCAGTATTTT.

The chain carries TRBV6-5 and TRBJ2-1; 10 bases fit TRBD1. Germline V lookup: CDR1 MNHEY, CDR2 SVGAGI. J was trimmed by 4 bases and V by 0 bases; bases with no gene match: 3. The CDR3 extends over 16 amino acids. CDR3 loop: CASSYSRDRGYNEQFF. The CDR3 DNA reads as TGTGCCAGCAGTTACTCCCGGGACAGGGGATACAATGAGCAGTTCTTC.

The J gene is TRBJ2-1, the V gene TRBV9; D unresolved. V dropped 0 bases and J dropped 4 bases, with 11 bases sitting between them. Germline loops: CDR1 SGDLS, CDR2 YYNGEE. This CDR3 has 15 residues. In nucleotides, the CDR3 is TGTGCCAGCAGCGTAGTGGTTAGCTCTTACAATGAGCAGTTCTTC. Translation gives CASSVVVSSYNEQFF.

This chain uses TRBV5-5 with TRBJ2-7; no firm D call. The V end was cut by 6 bases, the J end by 3 bases, with 13 bases between. The CDR3 has 13 residues. The germline CDR1 and CDR2 sequences are SGHKS and YYEKEE (reference sequence). The CDR3: CASNLPSGYEQYF. The CDR3 coding sequence is TGTGCCAGCAACCTTCCCTCCGGCTACGAGCAGTACTTC.

The rearrangement joins TRBV5-4 to TRBJ2-1, with 9 nucleotides matching TRBD2. The CDR3 covers 16 residues. Germline V gene data show CDR1 as SGHNT and CDR2 as YYREEE (reference sequence). Losses at the gene ends were 0 bases for V and 6 bases for J; bases not matched to a gene: 7. CDR3 sequence (DNA): TGTGCCAGCAGCTTGGCAGTCCTAGCGGGACCCAATGAGCAGTTCTTC. Translating gives CASSLAVLAGPNEQFF.

The chain couples TRBV10-2 to TRBJ1-5, with D possibly matching TRBD1 (6 bases). In germline, CDR1 is WSHSY, CDR2 SAAADI. The V end was cut by 2 bases, the J end by 3 bases, with 14 bases between. This CDR3 region has 16 residues. CDR3 DNA sequence: TGCGCCAGCAGTGAGGATTTGGCAGGGGCCAATCAGCCCCAGCATTTT. Protein product: CASSEDLAGANQPQHF.

This chain uses TRBV10-2 with TRBJ2-7; weak D call: TRBD2 (6 bases). The CDR3 has 15 residues. Per germline, CDR1 WSHSY and CDR2 SAAADI. V was clipped by 5 bases and J by 0 bases, with 14 bases between them. The CDR3 sequence: CASSWASESSYEQYF. The CDR3, as DNA: TGCGCCAGCAGTTGGGCTAGCGAGAGCTCCTACGAGCAGTACTTC.

In DNA form, the CDR3 reads TGTGCCAGCAGTAGGACAGGGGTTAATAGAAACACCATATATTTT. This gives the protein CASSRTGVNRNTIYF. This chain uses TRBV27 with TRBJ1-3; TRBD1 aligns across 9 bases. The CDR3 sequence is 15 residues long. The trim removed 5 bases at V and 5 bases at J, leaving 7 bases unmatched. Germline values: CDR1 MNHEY, CDR2 SMNVEV (reference sequence).

CDR3 nucleotides: TGTGCCAGCAGCTGGGGCTTTAACTATGGCTACACCTTC. This encodes CASSWGFNYGYTF. The genes are TRBV2 and TRBJ1-2; maybe TRBD1 (5 bases). Looked up from germline, CDR1 is SNHLY and CDR2 is FYNNEI. The CDR3 is 13 amino acids. Trimming pared 6 bases from V and 1 base from J, leaving 9 bases between.

The gene calls are TRBV10-2 and TRBJ2-1; no definite D call. V lost 3 bases, J lost 8 bases, and 5 bases lay in between. The CDR3 runs to 11 residues. The germline V gene encodes CDR1 WSHSY and CDR2 SAAADI. DNA of the CDR3: TGCGCCAGCAGTGAAAGCTATGAGCAGTTCTTC. It is translated as CASSESYEQFF.

This rearrangement joins TRBV7-9 to TRBJ2-7, with D perhaps TRBD1 (5 bases). Trimming took 5 bases from V and 2 from J, leaving 10 bases between them. The CDR3 contains 13 residues. Germline V gene data show CDR1 as SEHNR and CDR2 as FQNEAQ (reference sequence). For the CDR3, the DNA is TGTGCCAGCAGCCCGGACAACACCTACGAGCAGTACTTC. Translating gives CASSPDNTYEQYF.

The chain uses TRBV11-3 and TRBJ2-1, with 7 bases that match TRBD2. CDR3 length: 16 amino acids. V trimming: 6 bases; J trimming: 0 bases; junction bases outside the gene matches: 8. The germline gives CDR1 SGHNT, CDR2 YENEEA. The CDR3 bases are TGTGCCAGCAGTCCACCGGGCGGGAGCTCCTACAATGAGCAGTTCTTC. Protein product: CASSPPGGSSYNEQFF.

The J gene is TRBJ2-1, the V gene TRBV18; 9 nucleotides line up with TRBD1. Germline values: CDR1 KGHSH, CDR2 LQKENI. This CDR3 region has 18 residues. V was clipped by 10 bases and J by 6 bases; unmatched bases: 22. The CDR3 DNA is TGTGCCACCCGTCCTCCGGGACAGGGAGTGATGTTTGGCAATGAGCAGTTCTTC. It is translated as CATRPPGQGVMFGNEQFF.

The chain joins TRBV6-5 to TRBJ1-4, with D tentatively TRBD1 (5 bases). This CDR3 region has 16 residues. The germline V gene has CDR1 MNHEY and CDR2 SVGAGI. Deletions cut 0 bases from V and 6 bases from J, with 14 bases between. CDR3 DNA sequence: TGTGCCAGCAGTTACTCGAAAAGGGGAGGGGATGAAAAACTGTTTTTT. This translates into CASSYSKRGGDEKLFF.

The chain is built from TRBV4-3 and TRBJ2-2; D remains ambiguous. This CDR3 region has 16 residues. Looked up from germline, CDR1 is LGHNA and CDR2 is YSLEER. V dropped 0 bases and J dropped 0 bases, with 8 bases sitting between them. The CDR3 here is CASSQDRRANTGELFF. The CDR3 nucleotides are TGCGCCAGCAGCCAAGATCGTCGGGCGAACACCGGGGAGCTGTTTTTT.

The gene calls are TRBV7-2 and TRBJ1-1; D is possibly TRBD1 (6 bases). The length of the CDR3 is 14 residues. CDR1 is SGHTA, CDR2 FQGNSA, per germline. Trimming removed 2 bases from V and 5 bases from J, with 12 bases in between. The CDR3 is CASSLSIQGTEAFF. DNA of the CDR3: TGTGCCAGCAGCTTATCCATCCAGGGGACTGAAGCTTTCTTT.

This clone appeared a few times. A read error may produce the germline difference seen at one junction end. The chain has TRBV7-7 and TRBJ2-1, with no clear D. This CDR3 is built from 16 residues. Germline CDR1 SSHAT, CDR2 FNYEAQ (reference sequence). CDR3 sequence reads: CASSLGQADPYNEQFF. CDR3 bases: TGTGCTAGCAGCTTAGGCCAGGCCGACCCCTACAATGAGCAGTTCTTC.